One sample yielded the 18 T cell receptor beta chains listed below, sequenced in a study of blood T cells in healthy people across ages. PCR was performed a second time for about 6 to 11 cycles using a sample-barcoded 5' primer and a J-beta primer mix. MiXCR, run by TCRdb on the 5' RACE reads, gives a single entry per CDR3 protein. Of 550,000 to 750,000 distinct CDR3 sequences listed, around 21% are singletons. Sample: blood. These receptors were collected from an older man in good health.

This chain joins TRBV3-1 and TRBJ1-6, with D tentatively TRBD1 (6 bases). V lost 2 bases to trimming and J lost 9 bases, with 14 bases between them. Germline V gives CDR1 LGHDT, CDR2 YNNKEL (reference sequence). This CDR3 has 15 residues. CDR3 residues: CASSQSGHPGSPLHF. The CDR3 bases are TGTGCCAGCAGCCAATCGGGACACCCTGGTTCACCCCTCCACTTT.

The chain is built from TRBV7-2 and TRBJ1-6, with TRBD1 identical over 9 bases. CDR3 length: 15 residues. Germline V gene sequence: CDR1 SGHTA, CDR2 FQGNSA. The junction had 3 bases not matched to a gene; V was cut back by 1 base and J by 8 bases. The CDR3: CASSLGGTGYSPLHF. Written as DNA, the CDR3 is TGTGCCAGCAGCTTAGGGGGGACAGGGTATTCACCCCTCCACTTT.

This chain uses TRBV6-5 with TRBJ2-6; D not certain. Germline V gene data show CDR1 as MNHEY and CDR2 as SVGAGI. This CDR3 contains 18 residues. V was trimmed by 0 bases and J by 0 bases, leaving 12 bases between them. Here the CDR3 DNA reads TGTGCCAGCAGTTACTCGACCAGTACAAGCTCTGGGGCCAACGTCCTGACTTTC. Its protein product is CASSYSTSTSSGANVLTF.

This clonotype came up a few times. CDR3 coding DNA: TGTGCCAGCAGTCAAGACTGCTATTTGGGGGAGCAGTACTTC. As protein: CASSQDCYLGEQYF. The genes are TRBV12-3 or TRBV12-4 and TRBJ2-7, with D unclear. The length of the CDR3 is 14 residues. Deletions cut 5 bases from V and 7 bases from J, with 18 bases between.

The V call is TRBV2, the J call TRBJ2-1, with 13 bases identical to TRBD2. J lost 8 bases, V lost 7 bases, and 8 bases had no gene match. This CDR3 has 15 residues. The germline CDR1 and CDR2 sequences are SNHLY and FYNNEI. The CDR3 region is CASILGLAGADEQFF. For the CDR3, the DNA is TGTGCCAGCATCCTAGGACTAGCGGGAGCTGATGAGCAGTTCTTC.

The chain joins TRBV6-5 to TRBJ2-4; D might be TRBD1 (7 bases). The V and J ends lost 4 bases and 9 bases respectively, with 16 bases between them. This CDR3 contains 14 residues. The germline gives CDR1 MNHEY, CDR2 SVGAGI. DNA of the CDR3: TGTGCCAGCAGTTCCCGCGGAGGGGGCATCATTCAGTACTTC. Protein sequence: CASSSRGGGIIQYF.

The V call is TRBV5-8, the J call TRBJ1-3, with 9 bases fitting TRBD1. CDR1 SGHTS and CDR2 YDEGEE come from the germline V gene. The CDR3 is 14 residues long. After removal of 4 bases from V and 5 bases from J, the junction contained 4 bases not matched to a gene. The CDR3 bases are TGTGCCAGCAGCCGGGGACAGGGAAGAAACACCATATATTTT. Translation gives CASSRGQGRNTIYF.

The genes are TRBV6-1 and TRBJ2-1; a possible D gene is TRBD1 (6 bases). The V gene lost 6 bases and the J gene lost 1 base, with 10 bases spanning the gap. The germline V gene has CDR1 MNHNS and CDR2 SASEGT. The CDR3 runs to 14 residues. The CDR3 here is CASRKGGSYNEQFF. The CDR3, as DNA: TGTGCCAGCAGAAAAGGGGGATCCTACAATGAGCAGTTCTTC.

The chain couples TRBV7-9 to TRBJ2-7, with TRBD2 identical over 8 bases. Unmatched junction bases numbered 5, after V lost 5 bases and J lost 2 bases. This CDR3 has 14 amino acids. Germline assignment: CDR1 SEHNR and CDR2 FQNEAQ (reference sequence). The CDR3, as DNA: TGTGCCAGCAGCGCTAGCGGGTCGACCTACGAGCAGTACTTC. The encoded protein is CASSASGSTYEQYF. Drawing the rest from reference TRBV7-9 and TRBJ2-7, the complete variable domain is DTGVSQNPRHKITKRGQNVTFRCDPISEHNRLYWYRQTLGQGPEFLTYFQNEAQLEKSRLLSDRFSAERPKGSFSTLEIQRTEQGDSAMYLCASSASGSTYEQYFGPGTRLTVT.

In this sample, this clonotype turned up many times. The chain carries TRBV28 and TRBJ2-1, with 8 positions matching TRBD1. The ends lost 6 bases at V and 4 bases at J; junction bases unmatched: 5. This CDR3 has 14 amino acids. CDR1 MDHEN and CDR2 SYDVKM come from the germline V gene. DNA of the CDR3: TGTGCCAGCAGCGAACAGGGGGGTTACAATGAGCAGTTCTTC. Protein sequence: CASSEQGGYNEQFF. The entire variable domain, with the rest obtained from reference TRBV28 and TRBJ2-1, is as follows: DVKVTQSSRYLVKRTGEKVFLECVQDMDHENMFWYRQDPGLGLRLIYFSYDVKMKEKGDIPEGYSVSREKKERFSLILESASTNQTSMYLCASSEQGGYNEQFFGPGTRLTVL.

This clonotype was seen many times. The chain joins TRBV14 to TRBJ2-1; D not resolved. Germline CDR1 is SGHDN and CDR2 is FVKESK. V was shortened by 4 bases and J by 8 bases, with 9 bases between the two germline ends. This CDR3 comprises 12 residues. The DNA of the CDR3 is TGTGCCAGCAGCCTAGGGTACCATGAGCAGTTCTTC. Its translation: CASSLGYHEQFF.

The V and J genes are TRBV11-2 and TRBJ2-2, with TRBD2 as a possible D gene (5 bases). The V end lost 1 base, the J end lost 6 bases, and 12 bases lay between the germline ends. From germline, CDR1 is SGHAT and CDR2 FQNNGV. The CDR3 is 15 residues long. This CDR3 is CASSLGGSVAGELFF. For the CDR3, the DNA is TGTGCCAGCAGCTTAGGAGGTAGCGTGGCCGGGGAGCTGTTTTTT.

This clonotype was observed at least ten times. The chain combines TRBV21-1 with TRBJ2-7. TRBV21-1 is given as a pseudogene. This CDR3 is 13 amino acids long. The DNA for the CDR3 is TGTGCCAGCAGCCCCAATGGAGACTACGAGCAGTACTTC. This sequence encodes CASSPNGDYEQYF.

The CDR3 nucleotides read TGTGCCAGCAGTGATACGGGGACTAATGAAAAACTGTTTTTT. Protein sequence: CASSDTGTNEKLFF. The V and J genes are TRBV2 and TRBJ1-4, with unresolved D. This CDR3 comprises 14 residues. V lost 3 bases and J 2 bases, leaving 7 bases between the germline ends. Germline assignment: CDR1 SNHLY and CDR2 FYNNEI.

This clonotype has at least ten counts. The CDR3 region is CASSSGTVKETQYF. The CDR3 nucleotides read TGTGCCAGTAGTAGCGGGACGGTGAAAGAGACCCAGTACTTC. J is TRBJ2-5 and V is TRBV19; D perhaps matches TRBD2 (6 bases). The CDR3 spans 14 residues. Trimming left V 4 bases short and J 3 bases short, with 12 bases between. Germline V CDR1 and CDR2: LNHDA, SQIVND (reference sequence).

This chain joins TRBV2 and TRBJ2-5; 9 nucleotides agree with TRBD1. Near its end, the DNA agrees better with TRBJ2-7, so the J call may be wrong. The CDR3 is made up of 13 amino acids. The germline V gene encodes CDR1 SNHLY and CDR2 FYNNEI. CDR3 amino acids: CASKSGTGYEQYF. CDR3 coding DNA: TGTGCCAGCAAGTCCGGGACAGGGTACGAGCAGTACTTC.

This chain joins TRBV7-9 and TRBJ2-5; 7 nucleotides line up with TRBD1. The CDR3 has 13 amino acids. The trim removed 5 bases at V and 11 bases at J, leaving 11 bases unmatched. The V gene's germline CDR1 is SEHNR and CDR2 FQNEAQ (reference sequence). CDR3: CASSRRQGVKQYF. The CDR3 bases are TGTGCCAGCAGCCGCAGACAGGGAGTGAAGCAGTACTTC.

This clonotype has more than one count but fewer than ten. The chain is built from TRBV7-6 and TRBJ2-7, with no clear D. V was cut by 4 bases and J by 4 bases, with 8 bases left in between. Germline V lookup: CDR1 SGHVS, CDR2 FNYEAQ. CDR3 length: 12 residues. CDR3 loop: CASSSLEYEQYF. The CDR3 coding sequence is TGTGCCAGCAGCTCGTTAGAGTACGAGCAGTACTTC.